This TCR beta chain derives from a study of T cell changes during pregnancy in multiple sclerosis. The CDR3 extends over 13 amino acids. V lost 1 base to trimming and J lost 1 base, with 2 bases between them. The germline gives CDR1 SGHTA, CDR2 FQGNSA. The data were produced by immunoSEQ multiplex PCR, yet TCRdb's version contains in-frame clones alone and is incomplete. The sample comprises 58,000 or so clones, 75% to 90% of which are singletons, and around 0.38% rests with the top ten. The input for sequencing was CD4+ T cells from peripheral blood mononuclear cells, taken in the third trimester of pregnancy. This TCR was sampled from a female donor with multiple sclerosis, enrolled in a pregnancy study. The rearrangement uses TRBV7-2 and TRBJ1-5, with D unclear. DNA for the CDR3: TGTGCCAGCAGCTTAGTAAGCAATCAGCCCCAGCATTTT. Amino acids: CASSLVSNQPQHF.